The 17 T cell receptor beta chains presented below share a single source sample, sequenced in a study of PD-1 blockade in classical Hodgkin lymphoma. Repertoires were generated with immunoSEQ multiplex PCR, while TCRdb's copy carries only in-frame clones and drops some. This table has fewer than 110,000 clones, around 89% appearing once. Each of the patients experienced relapse following autologous stem cell transplantation, and their brentuximab vedotin exposure differed. The input for sequencing was peripheral blood mononuclear cells (PBMCs), taken before the second cycle of nivolumab. The origin of the receptors is a human donor with classical Hodgkin lymphoma.

The chain carries TRBV10-3 and TRBJ2-5; tentatively, D is TRBD2 (7 bases). CDR1 and CDR2 from the germline V gene are ENHRY and SYGVKD. V was trimmed by 8 bases and J by 6 bases, leaving 16 bases between them. The CDR3 is made up of 13 amino acids. The DNA for the CDR3 is TGTGCCATCGTGGGGGGGGCGCCGCAGACCCAGTACTTC. Its translation is CAIVGGAPQTQYF.

V gene TRBV5-1 combines with J gene TRBJ2-2; 16 positions agree with TRBD2. This CDR3 is built from 19 residues. Germline loops: CDR1 SGHRS, CDR2 YFSETQ. V dropped 4 bases and J dropped 4; count of bases not matched to a gene: 10. The CDR3 sequence: CASSAGTSGGARGTGELFF. The CDR3 bases are TGCGCCAGCAGCGCAGGGACTAGCGGGGGGGCCCGTGGCACCGGGGAGCTGTTTTTT. The full variable domain, rest sourced from reference TRBV5-1 and TRBJ2-2, is KAGVTQTPRYLIKTRGQQVTLSCSPISGHRSVSWYQQTPGQGLQFLFEYFSETQRNKGNFPGRFSGRQFSNSRSEMNVSTLELGDSALYLCASSAGTSGGARGTGELFFGEGSRLTVL.

This clone was observed once. This chain connects TRBV19 to TRBJ2-5; D gene ambiguous. The J call is in doubt because the DNA end fits TRBJ2-7 better. Germline loops: CDR1 LNHDA, CDR2 SQIVND (reference sequence). CDR3 length: 12 residues. The CDR3 protein is CASSTQPYEQYF. The CDR3 nucleotides read TGTGCCAGTAGTACCCAGCCCTACGAGCAGTACTTC.

J is TRBJ1-1 and V is TRBV7-9, with a tentative D call TRBD1 (5 bases). Deletions cut 1 base from V and 0 bases from J, with 6 bases between. Per germline, CDR1 SEHNR and CDR2 FQNEAQ (reference sequence). The CDR3 length is 14 residues. Here the CDR3 reads CASSLGGVNTEAFF. The CDR3 DNA sequence: TGTGCCAGCAGCTTAGGAGGGGTGAACACTGAAGCTTTCTTT.

This clone was counted a single time. This chain joins TRBV28 and TRBJ1-2; the D is unclear. This CDR3 spans 13 amino acids. V lost 6 bases to trimming and J lost 4 bases, with 12 bases between them. From germline, CDR1 is MDHEN and CDR2 SYDVKM. DNA for the CDR3: TGTGCCAGCAGCTCAGAATCAGTCTATGGCTACACCTTC. Encoded protein: CASSSESVYGYTF.

The chain couples TRBV5-4 to TRBJ2-7; D perhaps matches TRBD2 (6 bases). CDR3 length: 13 amino acids. The germline V and J ends were trimmed by 5 bases and 3 bases, with 12 bases remaining between them. The germline V gene has CDR1 SGHNT and CDR2 YYREEE (reference sequence). The CDR3 loop is CASSFRGSYEQYF. For the CDR3, the DNA is TGTGCCAGCAGTTTCCGGGGGAGCTACGAGCAGTACTTC.

This clone was detected only once. This sequence joins TRBV27 and TRBJ2-3, with TRBD1 matching 9 bases. The J segment lost 3 bases and the V segment lost 5 bases, leaving 3 bases of the junction unmatched. The CDR3 has 14 residues. The V gene's germline CDR1 is MNHEY and CDR2 SMNVEV (reference sequence). The CDR3 spells CASSVGQGTDTQYF. In nucleotides, the CDR3 is TGTGCCAGCAGTGTGGGACAGGGAACAGATACGCAGTATTTT.

A word on this clone: One junction end disagrees with the germline gene, perhaps due to a read error. The chain couples TRBV5-1 to TRBJ2-3; D is undetermined. The CDR3 is 11 amino acids. The germline V gene encodes CDR1 SGHRS and CDR2 YFSETQ. The CDR3 coding sequence is TGCGCCAGCAGAAGTACAGAGACGCAGTATTTT. Translating it yields CASRSTETQYF.

V and J are TRBV5-1 and TRBJ1-6; 8 bases agree with TRBD1. The CDR3 contains 18 residues. The germline gives CDR1 SGHRS, CDR2 YFSETQ. V shed 2 bases, J shed 0 bases, and the junction held 7 bases outside the gene matches. The CDR3 DNA reads TGCGCCAGCAGCTTATGGGGGACAGGCAGCTCCTATAATTCACCCCTCCACTTT. It codes for CASSLWGTGSSYNSPLHF.

The chain combines TRBV7-9 with TRBJ2-7, with unresolved D. The CDR3 contains 15 residues. Germline CDR1 is SEHNR and CDR2 is FQNEAQ (reference sequence). Trimming pared 5 bases from V and 2 bases from J, leaving 16 bases between. CDR3 DNA sequence: TGTGCCAGCAGCCCTCTGATACAAGAGGCCTACGAGCAGTACTTC. Protein: CASSPLIQEAYEQYF. Complete variable domain (other parts from reference TRBV7-9 and TRBJ2-7): DTGVSQNPRHKITKRGQNVTFRCDPISEHNRLYWYRQTLGQGPEFLTYFQNEAQLEKSRLLSDRFSAERPKGSFSTLEIQRTEQGDSAMYLCASSPLIQEAYEQYFGPGTRLTVT.

The rearrangement links TRBV28 to TRBJ1-1; weak D call: TRBD1 (5 bases). This CDR3 has 13 amino acids. The germline CDR1 and CDR2 sequences are MDHEN and SYDVKM. V was clipped by 3 bases and J by 3 bases, with 8 bases between them. CDR3: CASSLVGDTEAFF. CDR3 nucleotides: TGTGCCAGCAGTTTGGTAGGGGACACTGAAGCTTTCTTT.

The V gene is TRBV9, the J gene TRBJ2-3; tentatively, D is TRBD2 (5 bases). The CDR3 loop spans 16 amino acids. Trimming removed 0 bases at V and 1 base at J, with 12 bases between. CDR1 and CDR2 (germline): SGDLS, YYNGEE. The CDR3 loop reads CASSVGAGFGTDTQYF. CDR3 in DNA: TGTGCCAGCAGCGTAGGGGCGGGCTTTGGCACAGATACGCAGTATTTT.

V gene TRBV7-3 combines with J gene TRBJ2-1; either TRBD1 or TRBD2 may supply D (5 bases each). V lost 5 bases, J lost 3 bases, and 17 bases lay in between. CDR3 size: 16 residues. Germline loops: CDR1 SGHTA, CDR2 FQGTGA. CDR3 protein: CASSPLGTVDYNEQFF. The CDR3 bases are TGTGCCAGCAGCCCTTTAGGGACGGTGGACTACAATGAGCAGTTCTTC.

The chain has TRBV29-1 and TRBJ2-7; TRBD2 matches 11 bases. With V trimmed by 4 bases and J by 2 bases, 4 bases remained unmatched. Germline lookup yields CDR1 SQVTM and CDR2 ANQGSEA. The CDR3 totals 14 residues. CDR3 nucleotide sequence: TGCAGCGTTGGGCTAGCGGGGGGCGCCTACGAGCAGTACTTC. It codes for CSVGLAGGAYEQYF.

The gene calls are TRBV11-3 and TRBJ2-3; TRBD2 agrees at 10 bases. The CDR3 sequence is 18 residues long. J lost 6 bases, V lost 3 bases, and 15 bases had no gene match. CDR1 SGHNT and CDR2 YENEEA come from the germline V gene. For the CDR3, the DNA is TGTGCCAGCAGCTTGGGGACATTTAGCGGGGGGTTCATGGATACGCAGTATTTT. This encodes CASSLGTFSGGFMDTQYF.

This chain uses TRBV30 with TRBJ2-7; either TRBD1 or TRBD2 may fit D (5 bases each). Germline loops: CDR1 GTSNPN, CDR2 SVGIG (reference sequence). The V and J ends lost 4 bases and 7 bases respectively, with 14 bases between them. The CDR3 loop spans 12 amino acids. CDR3 loop: CAWTRGSGEQYF. CDR3 DNA: TGTGCCTGGACCCGGGGCTCAGGGGAGCAGTACTTC.

The chain carries TRBV28 and TRBJ1-2; TRBD1 agrees at 7 bases. This CDR3 is 12 amino acids long. The J segment lost 8 bases and the V segment lost 5 bases, leaving 5 bases of the junction unmatched. CDR1 is MDHEN, CDR2 SYDVKM, per germline. CDR3 sequence reads: CASSLNRGGYTF. DNA for the CDR3: TGTGCCAGCAGTCTCAACAGGGGCGGCTACACCTTC.